A single sample is the source of the 30 T cell receptor beta chains below, sequenced in a study of regulatory T cells in long-lasting Graves disease. Time point specified: newly diagnosed GD, antithyroid drugs for less than 3 months. Isolated PBMC RNA provided the starting material for the TCR library. Relying on iRepertoire HTBI primers and Arm-PCR of CDR3 regions, the team built TCR beta libraries. TCRdb re-derived calls from the multiplex PCR reads in MiXCR, one entry per CDR3 protein. The sample shows hundreds of thousands of distinct CDR3 sequences, under 20% of them seen only once. These data were also reused for a study on T cells in Graves' hyperthyroidism and ophthalmopathy.

Sequencing used peripheral blood mononuclear cells (PBMCs), obtained at new diagnosis, from a patient treated with antithyroid drugs. Receptors originate from a woman in her 30s with Graves disease.

This clonotype was detected many times. This chain links TRBV3-1 with TRBJ1-2; D perhaps matches TRBD1 (5 bases). Per germline, CDR1 LGHDT and CDR2 YNNKEL (reference sequence). Trimming took off 4 bases at V and 9 bases at J, with 15 bases between the two ends. This CDR3 region has 13 residues. As DNA, the CDR3 is TGTGCCAGCAGCCTAACCGGGGGTCAGAGCTACACCTTC. Amino acids: CASSLTGGQSYTF.

This clonotype was detected only a few times. The chain joins TRBV5-5 to TRBJ2-1, with TRBD1 matching 8 bases. Germline V CDR1 and CDR2: SGHKS, YYEKEE (reference sequence). The CDR3 loop spans 16 amino acids. With 5 bases clipped from V and 7 bases from J, the junction kept 14 bases outside the gene matches. CDR3 in DNA: TGTGCCAGCAGTACGCTGCAGGGGGCTGTAGGGAATGAGCAGTTCTTC. This translates into CASSTLQGAVGNEQFF.

This clonotype was seen more than once but under ten times. The chain couples TRBV7-9 to TRBJ2-7; the D gene is possibly TRBD2 (5 bases). The CDR3 runs 14 residues. V was pared by 5 bases and J by 7 bases, with 18 bases between. Germline V lookup: CDR1 SEHNR, CDR2 FQNEAQ (reference sequence). The CDR3 region has the DNA TGTGCCAGCAGCGCGCAGGTTTTCGCGGGTGAGCAGTACTTC. This translates into CASSAQVFAGEQYF.

With regard to this clonotype: This may come from a read error, since a much larger clone is one base off. J is TRBJ2-7 and V is TRBV6-2 or TRBV6-3; 7 bases are shared with TRBD1. With V trimmed by 8 bases and J by 6 bases, 19 bases remained unmatched. Per the germline V gene, CDR1 is MNHEY and CDR2 is SVGEGT. The CDR3 consists of 16 residues. The CDR3 sequence is CASGTRGAGGRSEQYF. The CDR3 DNA reads TGTGCCAGCGGCACGAGAGGGGCAGGGGGAAGGAGCGAGCAGTACTTC.

This clonotype was seen more than once but under ten times. V and J are TRBV7-2 and TRBJ1-1, with a weak D call TRBD1 (6 bases). CDR1 and CDR2 (germline): SGHTA, FQGNSA. The CDR3 totals 15 residues. The ends were cut back, 8 bases at V and 4 bases at J, with 20 bases in the middle. CDR3 loop: CASRRTVVAFTEAFF. In DNA form, the CDR3 reads TGTGCCAGCCGTAGGACAGTCGTGGCTTTCACTGAAGCTTTCTTT.

The chain links TRBV28 to TRBJ1-5; 9 bases are shared with TRBD1. Germline CDR1 is MDHEN and CDR2 is SYDVKM. This CDR3 contains 14 residues. After removal of 6 bases from V and 6 bases from J, the junction contained 6 bases not matched to a gene. The DNA of the CDR3 is TGTGCCAGCAGATTTACAGGGGGCGTTCAGCCCCAGCATTTT. Amino acids: CASRFTGGVQPQHF.

The V and J genes are TRBV24-1 and TRBJ2-1, with D hard to call. Trimming left V 1 base short and J 6 bases short, with 18 bases between. Germline V gives CDR1 KGHDR, CDR2 SFDVKD. This CDR3 has 17 residues. CDR3 nucleotides: TGTGCCACCAGTGATTTCCCTTCAGGAGAGGCCCGCAATGAGCAGTTCTTC. This gives the protein CATSDFPSGEARNEQFF.

The chain combines TRBV20-1 with TRBJ2-7; 12 bases align to TRBD2. V lost 5 bases and J lost 2; bases outside the gene matches: 4. Per the germline V gene, CDR1 is DFQATT and CDR2 is SNEGSKA (reference sequence). The CDR3 has 14 residues. This CDR3 is CSAPGLAGTYEQYF. CDR3 bases: TGCAGTGCTCCTGGACTAGCGGGGACCTACGAGCAGTACTTC.

This clonotype was detected a few times. The chain joins TRBV7-3 to TRBJ2-1, with TRBD2 matching 14 bases. V was pared by 0 bases and J by 10 bases, with 5 bases of the junction left unmatched. Germline-derived CDR1 and CDR2 are SGHTA and FQGTGA. The CDR3 has 16 amino acids. The CDR3, as DNA: TGTGCCAGCAGCTTAACCGGGACTAGCGGGAGTGGGGAGCAGTTCTTC. It translates to CASSLTGTSGSGEQFF.

This clonotype was counted ten times or more. V and J are TRBV7-2 and TRBJ2-3; 7 nucleotides agree with TRBD2. The germline gives CDR1 SGHTA, CDR2 FQGNSA. CDR3 length equals 15 residues. J was trimmed by 5 bases and V by 3 bases; bases with no gene match: 8. The CDR3 DNA reads TGTGCCAGCAGCTTTGGCGGGGGTGGGGGAGATACGCAGTATTTT. Amino acid sequence: CASSFGGGGGDTQYF.

The chain employs TRBV5-4 and TRBJ1-1; 7 bases agree with TRBD1. In germline, CDR1 is SGHNT, CDR2 YYREEE (reference sequence). The CDR3 has 15 amino acids. V gave up 2 bases and J gave up 6 bases; unmatched junction bases: 10. The CDR3 is CASSLIHSGGSEAFF. The CDR3, as DNA: TGTGCCAGCAGCTTAATCCATTCAGGGGGGTCTGAAGCTTTCTTT.

The gene calls are TRBV18 and TRBJ2-7; D might be TRBD1 (6 bases). Germline CDR1 KGHSH, CDR2 LQKENI. With 3 bases removed from V and 0 bases from J, the gap between germline ends came to 12 bases. The CDR3 covers 15 residues. The CDR3 sequence is CASSPLSQGSYEQYF. CDR3 DNA sequence: TGTGCCAGCTCACCCCTTTCACAGGGCTCCTACGAGCAGTACTTC.

This clonotype was recorded many times. The V gene is TRBV5-1, the J gene TRBJ2-7, with D perhaps assigned TRBD1 or TRBD2 (6 bases each). CDR3 length: 15 residues. V lost 3 bases, J lost 4 bases, and 17 bases lay in between. Germline values: CDR1 SGHRS, CDR2 YFSETQ. In DNA, the CDR3 is TGCGCCAGCAGCTCGTTGCAGGGGACTTGGTACGAGCAGTACTTC. This codes for CASSSLQGTWYEQYF.

This clonotype was observed many times. J is TRBJ2-1 and V is TRBV11-1; D may correspond to TRBD1 or TRBD2 (5 bases each). CDR1 SGHAT and CDR2 FQDESV come from the germline V gene (reference sequence). The CDR3 spans 16 residues. The V end lost 0 bases, the J end lost 5 bases, and 14 bases lay between the germline ends. CDR3 residues: CASSLALGAQDNEQFF. For the CDR3, the DNA is TGTGCCAGCAGCTTAGCGCTCGGGGCGCAAGACAATGAGCAGTTCTTC. Full variable domain (rest looked up from reference TRBV11-1 and TRBJ2-1): EAEVAQSPRYKITEKSQAVAFWCDPISGHATLYWYRQILGQGPELLVQFQDESVVDDSQLPKDRFSAERLKGVDSTLKIQPAELGDSAMYLCASSLALGAQDNEQFFGPGTRLTVL.

The table lists this clonotype with a few counts. The rearrangement uses TRBV9 and TRBJ2-3; 10 nucleotides agree with TRBD2. Germline CDR1 is SGDLS and CDR2 is YYNGEE. This CDR3 contains 15 residues. Germline trimming cut 2 bases from V and 4 bases from J; bases unmatched to any gene: 4. CDR3 DNA sequence: TGTGCCAGCAGCGTTCTAGCGGGAGAACCAGATACGCAGTATTTT. Protein: CASSVLAGEPDTQYF.

The rearrangement uses TRBV6-2 or TRBV6-3 and TRBJ2-1; perhaps TRBD2 as D (5 bases). The CDR3 has 15 amino acids. V lost 6 bases and J lost 0, with 12 bases in between. Germline values: CDR1 MNHEY, CDR2 SVGEGT. In nucleotides, the CDR3 is TGTGCCAGCAGCGGCGGGTATCACTCCTACAATGAGCAGTTCTTC. Translation gives CASSGGYHSYNEQFF.

The chain joins TRBV20-1 to TRBJ2-7; either TRBD1 or TRBD2 may supply D (5 bases each). This CDR3 spans 14 amino acids. Between the trimmed V and J ends, which lost 2 bases and 0 bases, there was a span of 11 bases. In germline, CDR1 is DFQATT, CDR2 SNEGSKA (reference sequence). As DNA, the CDR3 is TGCAGTGCTAGACAGTTGGGGACCTCCTACGAGCAGTACTTC. This encodes CSARQLGTSYEQYF.

The chain joins TRBV12-3 or TRBV12-4 to TRBJ2-7, with 10 bases lining up with TRBD1. The CDR3 runs 15 residues. V shed 5 bases and J 5 bases; nucleotides not matched to a gene: 9. CDR3 DNA sequence: TGTGCCAGCAGTAAATGGGGACAGGGGAACAACGAGCAGTACTTC. Translating it yields CASSKWGQGNNEQYF.

The sample holds many counts of this clonotype. The rearrangement uses TRBV28 and TRBJ1-1; perhaps TRBD1 as D (5 bases). The CDR3 runs to 16 residues. The V end lost 5 bases, the J end lost 2 bases, and 18 bases lay between the germline ends. Germline V lookup: CDR1 MDHEN, CDR2 SYDVKM. The CDR3 here is CASSPPEGRRNTEAFF. The CDR3 coding sequence is TGTGCCAGCAGTCCCCCAGAGGGACGGAGAAACACTGAAGCTTTCTTT.

For this clonotype: Its ends do not fully match the called genes, so a read error is possible. The chain combines TRBV7-9 with TRBJ2-5, with 7 nucleotides matching TRBD2. The CDR3 is 17 amino acids. In germline, CDR1 is SEHNR, CDR2 FQNEAQ (reference sequence). Here the CDR3 reads CAGSRRDYNWYQETQYF. CDR3 DNA: TGTGCCGGCAGCCGCCGGGACTACAATTGGTACCAAGAGACCCAGTACTTC.

This clonotype occurred a few times. The chain couples TRBV11-2 to TRBJ1-4, with D possibly TRBD1 on 5 matching bases. This CDR3 region has 14 residues. V was cut by 4 bases and J by 8 bases, with 14 bases left in between. Germline CDR1 and CDR2: SGHAT and FQNNGV. CDR3: CASSWTDNAEKLFF. As DNA, the CDR3 is TGTGCCAGCAGCTGGACGGACAACGCGGAAAAACTGTTTTTT.

The sample holds many counts of this clonotype. The chain is built from TRBV12-3 or TRBV12-4 and TRBJ2-3; D possibly uses TRBD1 or TRBD2 (5 bases each). V shed 3 bases and J shed 0 bases, with 19 bases lying between them. The CDR3 loop spans 18 amino acids. The CDR3 DNA reads as TGTGCCAGCAGTTTGGTCGCAATCCGGGGCGCTAGCACAGATACGCAGTATTTT. Translated, it gives CASSLVAIRGASTDTQYF.

At least ten counts were recorded for this clonotype. The V gene is TRBV12-3 or TRBV12-4, the J gene TRBJ1-1; D is undetermined. The CDR3 runs 14 residues. V lost 4 bases to trimming and J lost 0 bases, with 9 bases between them. DNA of the CDR3: TGTGCCAGCAGTTATGGAGGGCTGAACACTGAAGCTTTCTTT. Its translation is CASSYGGLNTEAFF.

The chain has TRBV2 and TRBJ1-4; D is ambiguous. The length of the CDR3 is 14 residues. Germline V gives CDR1 SNHLY, CDR2 FYNNEI. Trimming took off 7 bases at V and 4 bases at J, with 13 bases between the two ends. DNA of the CDR3: TGTGCCAGCATGTTGATAGACCGTAATGAAAAACTGTTTTTT. Translation: CASMLIDRNEKLFF. The complete variable domain, with remaining parts taken from reference TRBV2 and TRBJ1-4, reads EPEVTQTPSHQVTQMGQEVILRCVPISNHLYFYWYRQILGQKVEFLVSFYNNEISEKSEIFDDQFSVERPDGSNFTLKIRSTKLEDSAMYFCASMLIDRNEKLFFGSGTQLSVL.

This clonotype came up many times. The genes are TRBV27 and TRBJ1-5; 8 bases map to TRBD1. Germline V gives CDR1 MNHEY, CDR2 SMNVEV (reference sequence). J was trimmed by 10 bases and V by 8 bases; bases with no gene match: 10. CDR3 length equals 13 residues. This CDR3 reads CASRKSDRGPQHF. Here the CDR3 DNA reads TGTGCCAGCCGAAAATCCGACAGGGGCCCCCAGCATTTT.

The chain employs TRBV28 and TRBJ1-2; a weak D match, TRBD1 (5 bases). Germline V lookup: CDR1 MDHEN, CDR2 SYDVKM. Trimming took 6 bases from V and 2 from J, leaving 22 bases between them. The CDR3 runs to 17 residues. The CDR3: CASSSAGGALGNYGYTF. The CDR3 DNA is TGTGCCAGCAGCTCAGCGGGTGGGGCGCTAGGGAACTATGGCTACACCTTC.

The V and J genes are TRBV30 and TRBJ1-4, with D hard to call. V was pared by 1 base and J by 4 bases, with 13 bases between. This CDR3 is 15 amino acids long. The V gene's germline CDR1 is GTSNPN and CDR2 SVGIG (reference sequence). In DNA, the CDR3 is TGTGCCTGGAGTGCAGAGAGTCGAAATAATGAAAAACTGTTTTTT. This sequence encodes CAWSAESRNNEKLFF.

This clonotype was detected ten times or more. The chain has TRBV12-3 or TRBV12-4 and TRBJ1-5, with TRBD1 matching over 8 bases. Trimming at V came to 7 bases and at J to 7 bases, leaving 9 bases not matched to a gene. CDR3 length: 14 amino acids. The chain's CDR3 is CASTSRDRQQPQHF. CDR3 nucleotide sequence: TGTGCCAGCACTTCCCGGGACAGGCAACAGCCCCAGCATTTT.

This clonotype has a handful of counts. The chain couples TRBV30 to TRBJ2-7, with 12 bases aligning to TRBD2. The CDR3 contains 16 residues. Germline CDR1 is GTSNPN and CDR2 is SVGIG (reference sequence). Trimming took 5 bases from V and 4 from J; bases not matched to a gene: 12. The CDR3 coding sequence is TGTGCCTGGGGATCCCCCCGACTAGCGGGAGAGTACGAGCAGTACTTC. Translated, it gives CAWGSPRLAGEYEQYF.

This sequence joins TRBV5-1 and TRBJ2-1; D ambiguous. The V end lost 0 bases, the J end lost 5 bases, and 15 bases lay between the germline ends. The CDR3 runs to 16 residues. Per germline, CDR1 SGHRS and CDR2 YFSETQ. Here the CDR3 reads CASSLVGKAGNNEQFF. As DNA, the CDR3 is TGCGCCAGCAGCTTGGTTGGGAAGGCAGGTAACAATGAGCAGTTCTTC.